The clone carrying this TCR beta chain was observed a few times. Produced via immunoSEQ multiplex PCR; TCRdb's table is partial and in-frame only. The table has about 490,000 clones, around 78% seen once. This CDR3 is built from 12 residues. Between the trimmed V and J ends, which lost 8 bases and 1 base, there was a span of 11 bases. In germline, CDR1 is GTSNPN, CDR2 SVGIG (reference sequence). This entry comes from a study of shared clonotypes between healthy human individuals. The genes are TRBV30 and TRBJ1-1; no reliable D call. The sequenced material came from PBMCs. The clonotype was recovered from a woman in her forties in good health. Some clones in this sample may be carry-over from other donors' samples. CDR3 sequence reads: CAGDRANTEAFF. CDR3 sequence (DNA): TGTGCCGGTGACCGGGCGAACACTGAAGCTTTCTTT.